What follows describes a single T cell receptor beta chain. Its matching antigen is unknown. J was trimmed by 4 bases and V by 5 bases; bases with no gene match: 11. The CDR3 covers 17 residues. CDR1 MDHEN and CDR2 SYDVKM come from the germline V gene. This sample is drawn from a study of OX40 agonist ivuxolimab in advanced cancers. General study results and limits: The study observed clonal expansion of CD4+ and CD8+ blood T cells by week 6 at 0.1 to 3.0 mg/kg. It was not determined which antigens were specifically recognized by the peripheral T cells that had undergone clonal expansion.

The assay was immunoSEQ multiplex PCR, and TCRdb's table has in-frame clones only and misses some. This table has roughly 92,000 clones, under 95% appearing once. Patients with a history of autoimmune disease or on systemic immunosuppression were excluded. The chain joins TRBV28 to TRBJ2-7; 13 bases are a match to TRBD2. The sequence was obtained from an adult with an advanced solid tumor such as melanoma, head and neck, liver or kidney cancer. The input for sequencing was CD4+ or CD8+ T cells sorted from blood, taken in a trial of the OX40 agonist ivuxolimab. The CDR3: CASSETRTSGSLYEQYF. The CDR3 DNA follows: TGTGCCAGCAGTGAGACGAGGACTAGCGGGAGTCTATACGAGCAGTACTTC.